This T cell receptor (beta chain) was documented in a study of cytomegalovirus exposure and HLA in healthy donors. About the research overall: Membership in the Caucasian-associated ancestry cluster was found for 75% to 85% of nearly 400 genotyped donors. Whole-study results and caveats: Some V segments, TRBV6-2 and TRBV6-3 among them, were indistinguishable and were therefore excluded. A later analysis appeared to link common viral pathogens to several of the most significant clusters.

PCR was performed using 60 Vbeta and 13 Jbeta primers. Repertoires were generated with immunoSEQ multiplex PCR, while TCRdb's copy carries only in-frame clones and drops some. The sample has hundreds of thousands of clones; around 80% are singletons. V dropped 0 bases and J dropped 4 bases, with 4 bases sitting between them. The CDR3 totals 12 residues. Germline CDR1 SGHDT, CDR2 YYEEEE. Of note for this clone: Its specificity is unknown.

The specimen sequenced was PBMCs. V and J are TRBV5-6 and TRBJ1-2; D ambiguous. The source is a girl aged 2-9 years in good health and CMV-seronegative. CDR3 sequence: CASSLVAYGYTF. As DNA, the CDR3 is TGTGCCAGCAGCTTGGTGGCCTATGGCTACACCTTC.